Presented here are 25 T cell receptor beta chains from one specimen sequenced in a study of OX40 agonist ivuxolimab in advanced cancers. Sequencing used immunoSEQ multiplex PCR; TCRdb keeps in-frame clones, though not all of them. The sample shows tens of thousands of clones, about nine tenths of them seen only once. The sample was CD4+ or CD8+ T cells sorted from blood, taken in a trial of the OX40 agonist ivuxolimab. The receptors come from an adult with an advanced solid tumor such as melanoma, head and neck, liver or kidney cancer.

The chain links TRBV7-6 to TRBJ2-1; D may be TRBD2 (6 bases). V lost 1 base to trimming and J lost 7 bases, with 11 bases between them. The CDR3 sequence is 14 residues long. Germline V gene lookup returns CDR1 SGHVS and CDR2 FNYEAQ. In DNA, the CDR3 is TGTGCCAGCAGCTTAGAAATGCGGGGAAATGAGCAGTTCTTC. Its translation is CASSLEMRGNEQFF.

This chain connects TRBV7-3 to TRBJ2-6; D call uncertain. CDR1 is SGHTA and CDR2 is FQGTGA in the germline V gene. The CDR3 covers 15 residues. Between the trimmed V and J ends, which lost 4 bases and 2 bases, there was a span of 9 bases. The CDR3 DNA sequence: TGTGCCAGCAGCTCACTTAATACTGGGGCCAACGTCCTGACTTTC. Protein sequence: CASSSLNTGANVLTF.

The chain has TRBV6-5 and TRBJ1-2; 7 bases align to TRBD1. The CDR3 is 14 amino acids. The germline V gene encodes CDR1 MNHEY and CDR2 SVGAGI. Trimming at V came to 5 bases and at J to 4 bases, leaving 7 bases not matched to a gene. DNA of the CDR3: TGTGCCAGCAGTGATCCCGGGACAGCCTATGGCTACACCTTC. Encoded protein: CASSDPGTAYGYTF.

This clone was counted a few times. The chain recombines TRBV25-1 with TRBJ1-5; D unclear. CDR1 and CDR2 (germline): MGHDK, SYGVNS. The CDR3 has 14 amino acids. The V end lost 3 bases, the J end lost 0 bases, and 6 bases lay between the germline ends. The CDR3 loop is CASSDPYSNQPQHF. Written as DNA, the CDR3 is TGTGCCAGCAGTGATCCCTATAGCAATCAGCCCCAGCATTTT.

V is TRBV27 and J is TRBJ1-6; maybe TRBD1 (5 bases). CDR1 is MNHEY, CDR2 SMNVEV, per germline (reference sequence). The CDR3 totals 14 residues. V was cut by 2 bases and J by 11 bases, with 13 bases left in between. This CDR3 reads CASSLGQGGTPLHF. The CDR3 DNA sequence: TGTGCCAGCAGTTTAGGCCAGGGTGGGACACCCCTCCACTTT.

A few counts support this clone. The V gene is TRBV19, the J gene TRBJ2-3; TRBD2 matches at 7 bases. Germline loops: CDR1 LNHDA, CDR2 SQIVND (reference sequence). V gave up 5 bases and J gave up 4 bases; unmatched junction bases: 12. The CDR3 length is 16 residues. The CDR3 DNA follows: TGTGCCAGTAGTGATATAGCGGGTAGAGGTTCAGATACGCAGTATTTT. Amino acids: CASSDIAGRGSDTQYF.

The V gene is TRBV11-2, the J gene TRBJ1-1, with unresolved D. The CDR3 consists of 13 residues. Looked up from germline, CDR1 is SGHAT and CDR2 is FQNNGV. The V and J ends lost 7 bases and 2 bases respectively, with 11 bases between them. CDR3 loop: CASTWGPNTEAFF. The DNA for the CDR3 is TGTGCCAGCACCTGGGGTCCTAACACTGAAGCTTTCTTT. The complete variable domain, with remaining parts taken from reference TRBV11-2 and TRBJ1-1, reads EAGVAQSPRYKIIEKRQSVAFWCNPISGHATLYWYQQILGQGPKLLIQFQNNGVVDDSQLPKDRFSAERLKGVDSTLKIQPAKLEDSAVYLCASTWGPNTEAFFGQGTRLTVV.

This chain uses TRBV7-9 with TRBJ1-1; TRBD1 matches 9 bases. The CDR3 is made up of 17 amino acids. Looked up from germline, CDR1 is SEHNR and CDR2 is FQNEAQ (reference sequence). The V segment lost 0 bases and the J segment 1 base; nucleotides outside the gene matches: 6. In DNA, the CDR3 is TGTGCCAGCAGCTTAGCGACAGGGACAGGGACGAACACTGAAGCTTTCTTT. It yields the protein CASSLATGTGTNTEAFF. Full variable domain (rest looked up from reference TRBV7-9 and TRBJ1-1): DTGVSQNPRHKITKRGQNVTFRCDPISEHNRLYWYRQTLGQGPEFLTYFQNEAQLEKSRLLSDRFSAERPKGSFSTLEIQRTEQGDSAMYLCASSLATGTGTNTEAFFGQGTRLTVV.

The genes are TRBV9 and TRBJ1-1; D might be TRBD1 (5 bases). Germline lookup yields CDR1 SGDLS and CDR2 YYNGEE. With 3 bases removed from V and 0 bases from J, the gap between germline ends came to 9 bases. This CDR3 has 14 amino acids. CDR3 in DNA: TGTGCCAGCAGCGGCACAGGAATGAACACTGAAGCTTTCTTT. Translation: CASSGTGMNTEAFF.

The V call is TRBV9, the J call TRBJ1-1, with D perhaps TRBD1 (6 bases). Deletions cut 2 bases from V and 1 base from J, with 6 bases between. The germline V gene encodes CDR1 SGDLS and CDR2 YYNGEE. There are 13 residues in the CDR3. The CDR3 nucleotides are TGTGCCAGCAGCGTCAGGGGGAACACTGAAGCTTTCTTT. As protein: CASSVRGNTEAFF.

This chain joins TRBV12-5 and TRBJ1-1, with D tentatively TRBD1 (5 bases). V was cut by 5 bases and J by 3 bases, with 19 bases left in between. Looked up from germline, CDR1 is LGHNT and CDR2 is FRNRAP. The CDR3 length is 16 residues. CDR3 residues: CASGEYQERGDTEAFF. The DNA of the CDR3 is TGTGCTAGTGGTGAGTACCAGGAGAGGGGTGACACTGAAGCTTTCTTT. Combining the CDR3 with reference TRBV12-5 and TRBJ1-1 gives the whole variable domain DARVTQTPRHKVTEMGQEVTMRCQPILGHNTVFWYRQTMMQGLELLAYFRNRAPLDDSGMPKDRFSAEMPDATLATLKIQPSEPRDSAVYFCASGEYQERGDTEAFFGQGTRLTVV.

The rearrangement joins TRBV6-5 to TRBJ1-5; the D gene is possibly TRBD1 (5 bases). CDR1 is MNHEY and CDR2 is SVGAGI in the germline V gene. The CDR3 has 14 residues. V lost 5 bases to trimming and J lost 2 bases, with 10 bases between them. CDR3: CASSSWGGNQPQHF. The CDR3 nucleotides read TGTGCCAGCAGTAGCTGGGGGGGCAATCAGCCCCAGCATTTT.

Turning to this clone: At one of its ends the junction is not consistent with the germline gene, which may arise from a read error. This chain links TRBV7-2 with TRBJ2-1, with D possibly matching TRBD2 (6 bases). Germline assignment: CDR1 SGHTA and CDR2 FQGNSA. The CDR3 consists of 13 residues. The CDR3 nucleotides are TGTGCCAGCAGATTAGGGACTGACAATGAGCAGTTCTTC. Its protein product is CASRLGTDNEQFF.

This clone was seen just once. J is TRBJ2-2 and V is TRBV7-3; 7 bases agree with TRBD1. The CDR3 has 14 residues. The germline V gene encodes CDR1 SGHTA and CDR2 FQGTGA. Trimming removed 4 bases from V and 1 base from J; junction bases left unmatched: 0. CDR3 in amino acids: CASSWTGNTGELFF. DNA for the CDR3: TGTGCCAGCAGCTGGACAGGGAACACCGGGGAGCTGTTTTTT.

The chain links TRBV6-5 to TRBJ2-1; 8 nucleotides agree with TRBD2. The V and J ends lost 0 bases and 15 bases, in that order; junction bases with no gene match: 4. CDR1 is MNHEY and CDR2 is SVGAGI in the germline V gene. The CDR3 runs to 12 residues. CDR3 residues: CASSYSGLVLFF. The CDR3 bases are TGTGCCAGCAGTTACTCGGGACTAGTCTTGTTCTTC.

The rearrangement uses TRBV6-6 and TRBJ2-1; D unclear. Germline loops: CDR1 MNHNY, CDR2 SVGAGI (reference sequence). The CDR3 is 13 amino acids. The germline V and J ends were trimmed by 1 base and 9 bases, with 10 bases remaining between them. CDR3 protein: CASSYFSWVEQFF. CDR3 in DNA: TGTGCCAGCAGTTACTTCAGTTGGGTTGAGCAGTTCTTC.

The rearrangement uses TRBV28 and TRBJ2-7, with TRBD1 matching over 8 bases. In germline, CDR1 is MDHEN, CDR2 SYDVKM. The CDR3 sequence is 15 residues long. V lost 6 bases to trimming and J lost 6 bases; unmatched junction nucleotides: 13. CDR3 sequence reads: CASSPAQDRDREQYF. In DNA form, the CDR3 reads TGTGCCAGCAGCCCAGCCCAGGACAGGGACCGCGAGCAGTACTTC.

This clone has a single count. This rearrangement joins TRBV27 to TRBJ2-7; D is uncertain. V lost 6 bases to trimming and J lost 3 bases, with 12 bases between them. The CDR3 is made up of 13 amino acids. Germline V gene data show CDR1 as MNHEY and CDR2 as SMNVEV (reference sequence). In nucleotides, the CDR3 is TGTGCCAGCAGCCTAGGTCTGGGCTACGAGCAGTACTTC. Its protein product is CASSLGLGYEQYF.

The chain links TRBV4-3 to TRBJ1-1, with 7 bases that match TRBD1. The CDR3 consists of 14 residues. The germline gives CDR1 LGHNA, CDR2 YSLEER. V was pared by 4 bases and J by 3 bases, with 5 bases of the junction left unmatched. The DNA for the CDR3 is TGCGCCAGCAGCCCACCCAGGGGGGACACTGAAGCTTTCTTT. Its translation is CASSPPRGDTEAFF.

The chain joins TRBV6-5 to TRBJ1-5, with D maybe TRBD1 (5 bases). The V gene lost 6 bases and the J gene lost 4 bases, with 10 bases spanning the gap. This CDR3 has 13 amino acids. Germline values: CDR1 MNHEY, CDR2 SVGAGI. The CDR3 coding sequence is TGTGCCAGCAGACAGGATTTTAATCAGCCCCAGCATTTT. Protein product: CASRQDFNQPQHF.

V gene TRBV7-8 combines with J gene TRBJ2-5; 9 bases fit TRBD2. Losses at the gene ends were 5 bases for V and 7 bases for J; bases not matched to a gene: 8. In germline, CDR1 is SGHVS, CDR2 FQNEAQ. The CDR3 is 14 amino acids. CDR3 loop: CASSPSGGLGTQYF. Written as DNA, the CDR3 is TGTGCCAGCAGCCCGAGCGGGGGGCTAGGGACCCAGTACTTC.

The CDR3 DNA is TGTGCCAGCTTTCGCACAGATACGCAGTATTTT. Its protein product is CASFRTDTQYF. The chain recombines TRBV28 with TRBJ2-3; D is undetermined. The germline CDR1 and CDR2 sequences are MDHEN and SYDVKM. The CDR3 loop spans 11 amino acids. Trimming took 8 bases from V and 1 from J, leaving 4 bases between them.

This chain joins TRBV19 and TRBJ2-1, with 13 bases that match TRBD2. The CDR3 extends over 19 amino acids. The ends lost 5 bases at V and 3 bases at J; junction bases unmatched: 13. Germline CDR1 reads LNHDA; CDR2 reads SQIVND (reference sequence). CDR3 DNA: TGTGCCAGTAGTGAAGGGGTAGGACTAGCGGGAGTGGTCTACAATGAGCAGTTCTTC. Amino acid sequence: CASSEGVGLAGVVYNEQFF.

The CDR3, as DNA: TGCGCCAGCAGCTTGGGCGTCTCCTACGAGCAGTACTTC. Its protein product is CASSLGVSYEQYF. J is TRBJ2-7 and V is TRBV5-1; D unclear. Trimming removed 0 bases from V and 0 bases from J, with 4 bases in between. The CDR3 consists of 13 residues. Germline lookup yields CDR1 SGHRS and CDR2 YFSETQ.

The CDR3: CASSDPTGTARPYLTGELFF. CDR3 nucleotide sequence: TGCGCCAGCAGCGATCCTACCGGGACAGCCCGCCCTTACCTCACCGGGGAGCTGTTTTTT. V and J are TRBV4-1 and TRBJ2-2; 7 bases are a match to TRBD1. This CDR3 is built from 20 residues. Looked up from germline, CDR1 is MGHRA and CDR2 is YSYEKL. The V and J ends lost 5 bases and 4 bases, in that order; junction bases with no gene match: 22.